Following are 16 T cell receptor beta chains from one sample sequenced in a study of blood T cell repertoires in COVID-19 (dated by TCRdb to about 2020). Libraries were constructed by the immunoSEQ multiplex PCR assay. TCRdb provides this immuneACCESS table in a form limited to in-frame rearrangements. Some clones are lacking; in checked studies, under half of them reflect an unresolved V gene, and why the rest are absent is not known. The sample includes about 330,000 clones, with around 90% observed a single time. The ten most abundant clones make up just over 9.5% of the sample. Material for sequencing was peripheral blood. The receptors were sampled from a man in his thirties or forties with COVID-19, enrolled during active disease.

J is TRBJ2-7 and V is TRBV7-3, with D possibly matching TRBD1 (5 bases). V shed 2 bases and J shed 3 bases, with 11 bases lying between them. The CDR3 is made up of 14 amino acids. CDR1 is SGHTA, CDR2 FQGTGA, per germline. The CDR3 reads CASSLGDGHYEQYF. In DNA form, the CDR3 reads TGTGCCAGCAGCTTAGGTGACGGACACTACGAGCAGTACTTC.

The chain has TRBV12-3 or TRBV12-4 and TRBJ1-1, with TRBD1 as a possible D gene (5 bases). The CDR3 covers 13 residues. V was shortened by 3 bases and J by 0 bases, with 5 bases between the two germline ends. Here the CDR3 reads CASSFRVNTEAFF. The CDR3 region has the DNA TGTGCCAGCAGTTTCAGGGTGAACACTGAAGCTTTCTTT.

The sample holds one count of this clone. CDR3 region: CASSEHPEQYF. The CDR3, as DNA: TGTGCCAGCAGTGAACATCCCGAGCAGTACTTC. The rearrangement joins TRBV6-1 to TRBJ2-7; D ambiguous. Germline V CDR1 and CDR2: MNHNS, SASEGT. Trimming left V 2 bases short and J 6 bases short, with 5 bases between. The CDR3 is 11 residues long.

CDR3 in amino acids: CASSLTYGQNTEAFF. CDR3 bases: TGTGCCAGCAGCTTAACGTACGGTCAGAACACTGAAGCTTTCTTT. J is TRBJ1-1 and V is TRBV7-3, with D hard to call. The germline V and J ends were trimmed by 0 bases and 1 base, with 9 bases remaining between them. The germline V gene encodes CDR1 SGHTA and CDR2 FQGTGA. This CDR3 is built from 15 residues.

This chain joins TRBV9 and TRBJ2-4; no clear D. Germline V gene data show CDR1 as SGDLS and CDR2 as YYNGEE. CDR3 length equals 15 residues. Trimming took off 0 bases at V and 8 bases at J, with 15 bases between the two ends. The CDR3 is CASSVAPTLGDIQYF. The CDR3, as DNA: TGTGCCAGCAGCGTAGCCCCGACTCTAGGAGACATTCAGTACTTC. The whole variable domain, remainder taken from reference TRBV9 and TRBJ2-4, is DSGVTQTPKHLITATGQRVTLRCSPRSGDLSVYWYQQSLDQGLQFLIQYYNGEERAKGNILERFSAQQFPDLHSELNLSSLELGDSALYFCASSVAPTLGDIQYFGAGTRLSVL.

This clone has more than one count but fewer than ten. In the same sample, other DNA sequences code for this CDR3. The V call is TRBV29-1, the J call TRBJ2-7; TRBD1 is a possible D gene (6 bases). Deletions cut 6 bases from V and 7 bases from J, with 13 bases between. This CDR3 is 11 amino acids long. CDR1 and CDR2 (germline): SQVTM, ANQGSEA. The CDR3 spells CSVLTGYEQYF. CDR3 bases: TGCAGCGTCCTCACAGGGTATGAGCAGTACTTC.

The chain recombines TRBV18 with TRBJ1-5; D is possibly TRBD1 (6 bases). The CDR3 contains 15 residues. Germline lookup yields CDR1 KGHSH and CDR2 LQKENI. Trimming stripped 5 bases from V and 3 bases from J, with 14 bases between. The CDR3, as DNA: TGTGCCAGCTCAGAACAGGGTTTTAACAATCAGCCCCAGCATTTT. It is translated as CASSEQGFNNQPQHF.

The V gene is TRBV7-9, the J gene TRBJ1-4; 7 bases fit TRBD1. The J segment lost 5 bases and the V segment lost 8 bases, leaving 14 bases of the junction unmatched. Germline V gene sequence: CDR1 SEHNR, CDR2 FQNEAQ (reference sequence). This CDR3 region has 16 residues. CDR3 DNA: TGTGCCAGCTCCAAATCAGGGGGACCGTCCAATGAAAAACTGTTTTTT. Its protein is CASSKSGGPSNEKLFF.

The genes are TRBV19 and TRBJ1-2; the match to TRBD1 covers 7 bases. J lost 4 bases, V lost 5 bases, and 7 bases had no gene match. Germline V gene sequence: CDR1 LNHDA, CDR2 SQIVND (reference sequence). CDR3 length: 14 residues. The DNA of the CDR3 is TGTGCCAGTAGTTCTCGGGACAGACTCTATGGCTACACCTTC. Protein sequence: CASSSRDRLYGYTF.

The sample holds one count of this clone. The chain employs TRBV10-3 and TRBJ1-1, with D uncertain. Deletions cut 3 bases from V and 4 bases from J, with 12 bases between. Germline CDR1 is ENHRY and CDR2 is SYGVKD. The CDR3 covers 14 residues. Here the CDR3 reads CAISDASRGTEAFF. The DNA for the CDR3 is TGTGCCATCAGTGATGCCAGCCGCGGCACTGAAGCTTTCTTT.

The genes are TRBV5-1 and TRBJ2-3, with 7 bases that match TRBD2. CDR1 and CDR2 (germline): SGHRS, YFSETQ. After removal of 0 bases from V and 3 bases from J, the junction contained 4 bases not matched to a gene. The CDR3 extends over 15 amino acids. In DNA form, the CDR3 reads TGCGCCAGCAGCTTGGCGGGGGGTGTGACAGATACGCAGTATTTT. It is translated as CASSLAGGVTDTQYF.

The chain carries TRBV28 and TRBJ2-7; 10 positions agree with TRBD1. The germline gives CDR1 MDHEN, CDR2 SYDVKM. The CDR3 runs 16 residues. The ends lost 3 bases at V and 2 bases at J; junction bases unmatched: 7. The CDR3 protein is CASSLGTGVKTYEQYF. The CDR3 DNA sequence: TGTGCCAGCAGTTTGGGGACAGGGGTTAAAACCTACGAGCAGTACTTC. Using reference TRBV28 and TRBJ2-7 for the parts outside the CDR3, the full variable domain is DVKVTQSSRYLVKRTGEKVFLECVQDMDHENMFWYRQDPGLGLRLIYFSYDVKMKEKGDIPEGYSVSREKKERFSLILESASTNQTSMYLCASSLGTGVKTYEQYFGPGTRLTVT.

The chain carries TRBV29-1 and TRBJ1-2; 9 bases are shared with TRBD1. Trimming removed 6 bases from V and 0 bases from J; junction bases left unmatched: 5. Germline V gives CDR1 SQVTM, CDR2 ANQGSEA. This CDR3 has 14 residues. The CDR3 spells CSVPGQGPNYGYTF. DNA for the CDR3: TGCAGCGTGCCAGGACAGGGGCCTAACTATGGCTACACCTTC.

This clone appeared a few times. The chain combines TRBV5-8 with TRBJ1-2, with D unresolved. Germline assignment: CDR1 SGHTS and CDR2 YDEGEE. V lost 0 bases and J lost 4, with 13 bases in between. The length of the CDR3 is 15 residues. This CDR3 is CASSLVGRKSYGYTF. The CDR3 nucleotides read TGTGCCAGCAGCTTGGTAGGCAGGAAGTCCTATGGCTACACCTTC.

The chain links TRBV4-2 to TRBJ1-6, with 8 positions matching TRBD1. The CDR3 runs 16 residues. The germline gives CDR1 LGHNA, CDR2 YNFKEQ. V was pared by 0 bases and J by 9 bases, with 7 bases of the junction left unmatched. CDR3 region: CASSQDITGGSSPLHF. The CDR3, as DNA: TGTGCCAGCAGCCAAGATATTACAGGGGGTAGTTCACCCCTCCACTTT.

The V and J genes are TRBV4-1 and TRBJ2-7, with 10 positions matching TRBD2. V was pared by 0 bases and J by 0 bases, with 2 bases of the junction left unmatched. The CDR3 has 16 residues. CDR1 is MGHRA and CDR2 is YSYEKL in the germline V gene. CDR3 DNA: TGCGCCAGCAGCCAAGATGGGACTAGCGCCTCCTACGAGCAGTACTTC. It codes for CASSQDGTSASYEQYF.